The 19 T cell receptor beta chains below were found in one sample sequenced in a study of PD-1 and CTLA-4 blockade in melanoma. Generated by immunoSEQ multiplex PCR, the TCRdb table keeps only in-frame clones and is missing some. The sample consists of 25,000 to 30,000 clones, about 89% of them appearing once. Here the sequenced sample was CD8+ T cells from peripheral blood, taken before anti-PD-1 treatment. Every receptor here comes from a human donor with melanoma.

The chain recombines TRBV7-9 with TRBJ2-1; TRBD2 aligns across 9 bases. CDR1 is SEHNR and CDR2 is FQNEAQ in the germline V gene (reference sequence). CDR3 size: 16 residues. V lost 4 bases to trimming and J lost 1 base; unmatched junction nucleotides: 5. The CDR3 coding sequence is TGTGCCAGCAGCTGGGCTAGCGGGACGTCCTACAATGAGCAGTTCTTC. Its protein is CASSWASGTSYNEQFF.

This clone was observed once. The rearrangement joins TRBV28 to TRBJ2-1; D tentatively fits TRBD1 or TRBD2 (6 bases each). Germline values: CDR1 MDHEN, CDR2 SYDVKM. The CDR3 extends over 15 amino acids. The chain's CDR3 is CASFGGPSRYNEQFF. CDR3 DNA: TGTGCTTCGTTCGGGGGCCCGAGTAGGTACAATGAGCAGTTCTTC.

This sequence joins TRBV10-3 and TRBJ1-1; 8 bases are a match to TRBD1. The germline gives CDR1 ENHRY, CDR2 SYGVKD. The trim removed 3 bases at V and 4 bases at J, leaving 10 bases unmatched. The CDR3 totals 16 residues. CDR3 coding DNA: TGTGCCATCAGTGAAATGGACAGGGTAAGTGGCACTGAAGCTTTCTTT. Its translation: CAISEMDRVSGTEAFF.

This chain joins TRBV27 and TRBJ2-3, with 9 bases matching TRBD1. CDR3 length equals 15 residues. Germline values: CDR1 MNHEY, CDR2 SMNVEV (reference sequence). Trimming removed 3 bases from V and 3 bases from J; junction bases left unmatched: 4. Here the CDR3 reads CASSLYRGPTDTQYF. CDR3 nucleotide sequence: TGTGCCAGCAGTTTGTACAGGGGGCCAACAGATACGCAGTATTTT.

The chain uses TRBV11-2 and TRBJ2-1, with 8 bases identical to TRBD2. The CDR3 totals 16 residues. V dropped 1 base and J dropped 0; count of bases not matched to a gene: 2. Germline V gene sequence: CDR1 SGHAT, CDR2 FQNNGV. The CDR3: CASSLVAGGSYNEQFF. The CDR3 bases are TGTGCCAGCAGCTTAGTGGCGGGAGGCTCCTACAATGAGCAGTTCTTC.

This CDR3 is CASRSGGTEAFF. CDR3 nucleotides: TGTGCCAGCAGATCAGGGGGCACTGAAGCTTTCTTT. The chain links TRBV12-3 or TRBV12-4 to TRBJ1-1; TRBD1 matches 7 bases. The CDR3 sequence is 12 residues long. V shed 6 bases, J shed 4 bases, and the junction held 2 bases outside the gene matches.

This chain links TRBV13 with TRBJ2-1; maybe TRBD1 (7 bases). The CDR3 extends over 13 amino acids. Trimming took off 8 bases at V and 4 bases at J, with 12 bases between the two ends. Per germline, CDR1 PRHDT and CDR2 FYEKMQ (reference sequence). The CDR3 loop is CASGRGAYNEQFF. CDR3 DNA: TGTGCCAGCGGCAGGGGGGCGTACAATGAGCAGTTCTTC.

This chain uses TRBV7-9 with TRBJ1-2; weak D call: TRBD1 (5 bases). The V end lost 3 bases, the J end lost 6 bases, and 8 bases lay between the germline ends. The length of the CDR3 is 12 residues. Germline CDR1 SEHNR, CDR2 FQNEAQ (reference sequence). The CDR3 region is CASSLPGDGYTF. The CDR3 DNA follows: TGTGCCAGCAGCTTGCCGGGGGATGGCTACACCTTC.

The genes are TRBV9 and TRBJ2-7, with D possibly being TRBD2 (6 bases). Germline-derived CDR1 and CDR2 are SGDLS and YYNGEE. Trimming left V 0 bases short and J 3 bases short, with 16 bases between. CDR3 length: 16 amino acids. The CDR3 here is CASSVAPRDSYYEQYF. CDR3 nucleotide sequence: TGTGCCAGCAGCGTAGCCCCCCGGGACTCCTACTACGAGCAGTACTTC.

The chain employs TRBV9 and TRBJ2-1, with 9 bases that match TRBD2. This CDR3 comprises 16 residues. V lost 4 bases, J lost 7 bases, and 12 bases stayed unmatched. Germline V gene sequence: CDR1 SGDLS, CDR2 YYNGEE. Here the CDR3 DNA reads TGTGCCAGCAGCCCCCTTGCGGGAGGGCCCTTAAATGAGCAGTTCTTC. Its translation: CASSPLAGGPLNEQFF.

V usage is TRBV24-1 and J usage is TRBJ2-5; 11 bases are a match to TRBD2. Trimming at V came to 6 bases and at J to 4 bases, leaving 15 bases not matched to a gene. The CDR3 consists of 18 residues. Germline CDR1 and CDR2: KGHDR and SFDVKD. CDR3 loop: CATSTGTSGGGKLETQYF. Here the CDR3 DNA reads TGTGCCACCAGTACCGGGACTAGCGGCGGAGGTAAGTTAGAGACCCAGTACTTC.

CDR3 residues: CASSLATSGTGGELFF. The CDR3 DNA reads as TGCGCCAGCAGCTTGGCTACTAGCGGGACAGGTGGGGAGCTGTTTTTT. This chain links TRBV5-1 with TRBJ2-2; 10 nucleotides match TRBD2. V shed 0 bases, J shed 8 bases, and the junction held 7 bases outside the gene matches. From germline, CDR1 is SGHRS and CDR2 YFSETQ. The CDR3 is 16 residues long.

The chain combines TRBV18 with TRBJ1-5; no reliable D call. V lost 5 bases to trimming and J lost 2 bases, with 19 bases between them. CDR3 length equals 17 residues. CDR1 and CDR2 from the germline V gene are KGHSH and LQKENI. The CDR3 region has the DNA TGTGCCAGCTCAACCCCGCTAGGTGGGGTGGGCAATCAGCCCCAGCATTTT. The encoded protein is CASSTPLGGVGNQPQHF. Complete variable domain (other parts from reference TRBV18 and TRBJ1-5): NAGVMQNPRHLVRRRGQEARLRCSPMKGHSHVYWYRQLPEEGLKFMVYLQKENIIDESGMPKERFSAEFPKEGPSILRIQQVVRGDSAAYFCASSTPLGGVGNQPQHFGDGTRLSIL.

This chain uses TRBV7-3 with TRBJ2-3; 14 bases map to TRBD2. The CDR3 has 17 amino acids. The ends lost 5 bases at V and 4 bases at J; junction bases unmatched: 8. The germline V gene encodes CDR1 SGHTA and CDR2 FQGTGA. Here the CDR3 reads CASSHGTSGSDSDTQYF. The CDR3 region has the DNA TGTGCCAGCAGCCACGGGACTAGCGGGAGTGACTCAGATACGCAGTATTTT.

The chain has TRBV11-3 and TRBJ1-1, with D unresolved. The CDR3 runs 11 residues. CDR1 is SGHNT and CDR2 is YENEEA in the germline V gene. V lost 8 bases and J 0 bases, leaving 4 bases between the germline ends. The CDR3 sequence is CASGLNTEAFF. The DNA of the CDR3 is TGTGCCAGCGGCCTGAACACTGAAGCTTTCTTT.

The chain is built from TRBV5-1 and TRBJ1-2; D may be TRBD1 (5 bases). This CDR3 is built from 13 residues. V lost 3 bases and J 8 bases, leaving 14 bases between the germline ends. Germline V gene lookup returns CDR1 SGHRS and CDR2 YFSETQ. The CDR3: CASSSPGGVGYTF. The CDR3 nucleotides are TGCGCCAGCAGCTCCCCGGGAGGGGTCGGCTACACCTTC.

This rearrangement joins TRBV7-9 to TRBJ1-3; the match to TRBD1 covers 10 bases. The V segment lost 5 bases and the J segment 4 bases; nucleotides outside the gene matches: 8. Germline CDR1 is SEHNR and CDR2 is FQNEAQ (reference sequence). The CDR3 has 16 residues. This CDR3 reads CASSHKGQGIGNTIYF. CDR3 DNA sequence: TGTGCCAGCAGCCATAAGGGACAGGGGATCGGAAACACCATATATTTT.

The chain uses TRBV29-1 and TRBJ2-2; 8 nucleotides agree with TRBD1. V dropped 5 bases and J dropped 2; count of bases not matched to a gene: 10. Germline loops: CDR1 SQVTM, CDR2 ANQGSEA. This CDR3 contains 16 residues. In nucleotides, the CDR3 is TGCAGCGTTCGAAAGCCGGACAGGGAAAACACCGGGGAGCTGTTTTTT. It codes for CSVRKPDRENTGELFF.

This clone has a single count. J is TRBJ1-4 and V is TRBV5-6; 8 bases line up with TRBD1. CDR3 length equals 15 residues. Germline CDR1 is SGHDT and CDR2 is YYEEEE. Unmatched junction bases numbered 4, after V lost 2 bases and J lost 4 bases. CDR3 nucleotide sequence: TGTGCCAGCAGCTTAGGACAGGGAGGTAATGAAAAACTGTTTTTT. Its translation is CASSLGQGGNEKLFF.